These 27 T cell receptor beta chains were all obtained from the same sample, sequenced in a study of PD-L1 blockade in urothelial cancer. Libraries were prepared by immunoSEQ multiplex PCR; TCRdb keeps only in-frame clonotypes and omits some of them. In the table there are approximately 79,000 clones, 85% of which are singletons. Time point: pretreatment peripheral blood. This material consisted of PBMCs, taken around atezolizumab (anti-PD-L1) treatment. The receptors stem from a man aged 35 to 55 with urothelial cancer.

The chain employs TRBV4-2 and TRBJ2-7; possible D gene TRBD1, 6 bases. The CDR3 has 16 residues. Between the trimmed V and J ends, which lost 0 bases and 3 bases, there was a span of 15 bases. Per the germline V gene, CDR1 is LGHNA and CDR2 is YNFKEQ. The CDR3 DNA sequence: TGTGCCAGCAGCCAAGATGTGGCCGGACAGCGCTACGAGCAGTACTTC. Translation: CASSQDVAGQRYEQYF.

V is TRBV14 and J is TRBJ1-3, with 7 bases fitting TRBD1. The CDR3 spans 16 residues. V lost 5 bases to trimming and J lost 2 bases; unmatched junction nucleotides: 9. CDR1 is SGHDN and CDR2 is FVKESK in the germline V gene. CDR3 sequence: CASSLRQGRAGNTIYF. CDR3 nucleotide sequence: TGTGCCAGCAGCTTACGACAGGGACGGGCTGGAAACACCATATATTTT. The full variable domain, its missing parts supplied by reference TRBV14 and TRBJ1-3, is EAGVTQFPSHSVIEKGQTVTLRCDPISGHDNLYWYRRVMGKEIKFLLHFVKESKQDESGMPNNRFLAERTGGTYSTLKVQPAELEDSGVYFCASSLRQGRAGNTIYFGEGSWLTVV.

The chain recombines TRBV19 with TRBJ1-1, with D perhaps matching TRBD1 (6 bases). V was cut by 1 base and J by 2 bases, with 11 bases left in between. Per germline, CDR1 LNHDA and CDR2 SQIVND (reference sequence). The CDR3 extends over 15 amino acids. For the CDR3, the DNA is TGTGCCAGTAGTATAGCGGCAGGGGCTAACACTGAAGCTTTCTTT. Amino acid sequence: CASSIAAGANTEAFF.

This clone was seen a handful of times. The J gene is TRBJ2-3, the V gene TRBV19; 9 bases agree with TRBD2. There are 14 residues in the CDR3. The V gene end was trimmed by 7 bases and the J gene end by 6 bases; junction bases not matched to a gene: 8. Germline V CDR1 and CDR2: LNHDA, SQIVND (reference sequence). The CDR3 here is CASKVAGAYDTQYF. The CDR3 coding sequence is TGTGCCAGTAAGGTAGCGGGAGCTTATGATACGCAGTATTTT.

This clone has a single count. The V call is TRBV29-1, the J call TRBJ1-2, with D possibly matching TRBD1 (5 bases). Germline lookup yields CDR1 SQVTM and CDR2 ANQGSEA. CDR3 size: 12 residues. Trimming took 3 bases from V and 10 from J, leaving 15 bases between them. This CDR3 reads CSVDGTEGVYTF. CDR3 bases: TGCAGCGTTGATGGGACGGAGGGTGTCTACACCTTC.

The chain combines TRBV6-1 with TRBJ1-5; weak D call: TRBD1 (5 bases). The V end was cut by 5 bases, the J end by 7 bases, with 12 bases between. This CDR3 spans 13 amino acids. Germline CDR1 reads MNHNS; CDR2 reads SASEGT. CDR3 protein: CASSSEQAQPQHF. The DNA of the CDR3 is TGTGCCAGCAGTTCCGAACAGGCACAGCCCCAGCATTTT.

J is TRBJ1-1 and V is TRBV20-1; perhaps TRBD1 as D (5 bases). The V gene's germline CDR1 is DFQATT and CDR2 SNEGSKA (reference sequence). V lost 6 bases to trimming and J lost 3 bases, with 5 bases between them. The CDR3 loop spans 10 amino acids. DNA of the CDR3: TGCAGTGCAGGGGACACTGAAGCTTTCTTT. Amino acid sequence: CSAGDTEAFF.

The chain links TRBV2 to TRBJ1-1; tentative D call: TRBD1 (6 bases). The CDR3 has 12 residues. The V and J ends lost 10 bases and 8 bases respectively, with 17 bases between them. Germline assignment: CDR1 SNHLY and CDR2 FYNNEI. DNA for the CDR3: TGTGCCATCGCAGGGGACCGGCGGGAAGCTTTCTTT. It translates to CAIAGDRREAFF.

Here the CDR3 reads CASSLGEGLETQYF. CDR3 in DNA: TGTGCCAGCAGTTTGGGGGAGGGCCTTGAGACCCAGTACTTC. The rearrangement uses TRBV27 and TRBJ2-5; 7 bases agree with TRBD2. This CDR3 has 14 amino acids. Per the germline V gene, CDR1 is MNHEY and CDR2 is SMNVEV (reference sequence). V trimming: 3 bases; J trimming: 5 bases; junction bases outside the gene matches: 6.

The CDR3 nucleotides are TGTGCCACCAGCAGAGATCGTGGGGGAACTAGCCCAACCCAAGAGACCCAGTACTTC. Its translation: CATSRDRGGTSPTQETQYF. The chain employs TRBV15 and TRBJ2-5; TRBD2 might be the D (6 bases). The length of the CDR3 is 19 residues. V was clipped by 0 bases and J by 1 base, with 21 bases between them. CDR1 is LNHNV and CDR2 is YYDKDF in the germline V gene (reference sequence).

This clone was seen more than once but under ten times. The V call is TRBV19, the J call TRBJ1-1; D gene uncertain. Trimming removed 3 bases from V and 1 base from J, with 3 bases in between. This CDR3 has 12 residues. From germline, CDR1 is LNHDA and CDR2 SQIVND (reference sequence). CDR3 region: CASSMANTEAFF. The CDR3 DNA follows: TGTGCCAGTAGTATGGCGAACACTGAAGCTTTCTTT.

V gene TRBV23-1 combines with J gene TRBJ2-2, with 7 bases that match TRBD1. TRBV23-1 is known as an ORF, though its function is uncertain. The CDR3 extends over 17 amino acids. Germline trimming cut 0 bases from V and 2 bases from J; bases unmatched to any gene: 6. The CDR3 protein is CASSQSPWDRNTGELFF. The DNA of the CDR3 is TGCGCCAGCAGTCAATCGCCTTGGGACAGAAACACCGGGGAGCTGTTTTTT.

The chain carries TRBV10-3 and TRBJ2-3; 8 bases align to TRBD1. With V trimmed by 2 bases and J by 6 bases, 4 bases remained unmatched. The CDR3 contains 14 residues. The V gene's germline CDR1 is ENHRY and CDR2 SYGVKD. The CDR3 DNA sequence: TGTGCCATCAGTGAGAGGACAGGGTTGGATACGCAGTATTTT. Translating it yields CAISERTGLDTQYF.

CDR3 in amino acids: CASSFGQGYEQYF. CDR3 in DNA: TGTGCCAGCAGTTTCGGACAGGGCTACGAGCAGTACTTC. The chain uses TRBV27 and TRBJ2-7; 8 bases line up with TRBD1. V gave up 3 bases and J gave up 3 bases; unmatched junction bases: 1. The CDR3 consists of 13 residues. The germline gives CDR1 MNHEY, CDR2 SMNVEV (reference sequence).

The chain uses TRBV4-1 and TRBJ2-7, with D tentatively TRBD1 (6 bases). CDR1 is MGHRA and CDR2 is YSYEKL in the germline V gene. The CDR3 contains 14 residues. V shed 0 bases and J shed 3 bases, with 9 bases lying between them. CDR3 nucleotide sequence: TGCGCCAGCAGCCAAGACAGGGGCCGCTACGAGCAGTACTTC. Translation gives CASSQDRGRYEQYF.

This chain links TRBV6-1 with TRBJ2-3, with TRBD2 matching 11 bases. Germline V gene sequence: CDR1 MNHNS, CDR2 SASEGT. V shed 2 bases and J 2 bases; nucleotides not matched to a gene: 3. The CDR3 extends over 16 amino acids. CDR3 bases: TGTGCCAGCAGTGAACGGACTAGCGGGTTCACAGATACGCAGTATTTT. Translating it yields CASSERTSGFTDTQYF.

This clone turned up a few times. The rearrangement joins TRBV14 to TRBJ2-7, with D perhaps TRBD2 (6 bases). CDR3 length equals 16 residues. Germline lookup yields CDR1 SGHDN and CDR2 FVKESK. V was cut by 3 bases and J by 2 bases, with 17 bases left in between. The CDR3 coding sequence is TGTGCCAGCAGCCACATTAGCGGAGCCTCTCCCTACGAGCAGTACTTC. Translating it yields CASSHISGASPYEQYF.

The chain uses TRBV6-5 and TRBJ2-7, with D possibly being TRBD2 (6 bases). The CDR3 totals 15 residues. The V end was cut by 4 bases, the J end by 5 bases, with 18 bases between. Germline V CDR1 and CDR2: MNHEY, SVGAGI. In nucleotides, the CDR3 is TGTGCCAGCAGTTCCCCTGGAGGGAGTCGGCACGAGCAGTACTTC. It is translated as CASSSPGGSRHEQYF.

The chain uses TRBV11-2 and TRBJ1-1, with 8 nucleotides matching TRBD1. Germline V gene sequence: CDR1 SGHAT, CDR2 FQNNGV. V lost 1 base and J lost 1; bases outside the gene matches: 2. The CDR3 runs 15 residues. The CDR3 sequence: CASSLAGGANTEAFF. DNA for the CDR3: TGTGCCAGCAGCTTAGCAGGGGGCGCGAACACTGAAGCTTTCTTT.

The rearrangement joins TRBV4-2 to TRBJ2-1; 8 bases line up with TRBD2. The CDR3 covers 15 residues. Trimming cost V 1 base and J 2 bases; bases outside gene matches: 1. Germline loops: CDR1 LGHNA, CDR2 YNFKEQ. CDR3 in amino acids: CASSQAGGAYNEQFF. CDR3 in DNA: TGTGCCAGCAGCCAAGCGGGAGGGGCCTACAATGAGCAGTTCTTC.

V and J are TRBV5-6 and TRBJ2-1; D may be TRBD2 (6 bases). Germline V lookup: CDR1 SGHDT, CDR2 YYEEEE. The CDR3 is made up of 16 amino acids. Trimming took off 4 bases at V and 0 bases at J, with 14 bases between the two ends. The CDR3: CASSDSGASSYNEQFF. The CDR3 DNA is TGTGCCAGCAGCGATAGCGGAGCCAGCTCCTACAATGAGCAGTTCTTC.

The V gene is TRBV11-2, the J gene TRBJ1-5; D unresolved. Per the germline V gene, CDR1 is SGHAT and CDR2 is FQNNGV. CDR3 length: 12 residues. Trimming stripped 6 bases from V and 3 bases from J, with 6 bases between. CDR3 DNA sequence: TGTGCCAGCAGTCCTCCCAATCAGCCCCAGCATTTT. The encoded protein is CASSPPNQPQHF.

V usage is TRBV10-2 and J usage is TRBJ1-2; D might be TRBD1 (5 bases). Germline V gene sequence: CDR1 WSHSY, CDR2 SAAADI. The CDR3 contains 13 residues. V lost 3 bases to trimming and J lost 4 bases, with 9 bases between them. The CDR3 coding sequence is TGCGCCAGCAGTGACCCAGGGATCTATGGCTACACCTTC. Protein sequence: CASSDPGIYGYTF.

The table lists this clone with a count of one. This chain joins TRBV27 and TRBJ2-5; perhaps TRBD1 as D (5 bases). The CDR3 totals 13 residues. Germline CDR1 reads MNHEY; CDR2 reads SMNVEV (reference sequence). Between the trimmed V and J ends, which lost 6 bases and 0 bases, there was a span of 8 bases. DNA for the CDR3: TGTGCCAGCAGGGAGACAGACCAAGAGACCCAGTACTTC. It is translated as CASRETDQETQYF.

V is TRBV30 and J is TRBJ2-1; 12 positions match TRBD2. CDR1 is GTSNPN, CDR2 SVGIG, per germline (reference sequence). The CDR3 consists of 15 residues. Germline trimming cut 7 bases from V and 8 bases from J; bases unmatched to any gene: 12. CDR3 DNA sequence: TGTGCCTCCCACATCACTAGCGGGAGGTTCTATGAGCAGTTCTTC. Encoded protein: CASHITSGRFYEQFF.

The chain is built from TRBV7-8 and TRBJ2-7; the D is unclear. Per the germline V gene, CDR1 is SGHVS and CDR2 is FQNEAQ. This CDR3 region has 13 residues. The ends were cut back, 5 bases at V and 0 bases at J, with 8 bases in the middle. CDR3 amino acids: CASSPVSSYEQYF. CDR3 in DNA: TGTGCCAGCAGCCCCGTTAGCTCCTACGAGCAGTACTTC.

The chain uses TRBV29-1 and TRBJ2-3, with 10 bases matching TRBD2. There are 14 residues in the CDR3. Germline CDR1 is SQVTM and CDR2 is ANQGSEA. Trimming at V came to 4 bases and at J to 5 bases, leaving 6 bases not matched to a gene. In nucleotides, the CDR3 is TGCAGCGTTGGCCTAGCGGGAGTCATAGATACGCAGTATTTT. Its protein product is CSVGLAGVIDTQYF.